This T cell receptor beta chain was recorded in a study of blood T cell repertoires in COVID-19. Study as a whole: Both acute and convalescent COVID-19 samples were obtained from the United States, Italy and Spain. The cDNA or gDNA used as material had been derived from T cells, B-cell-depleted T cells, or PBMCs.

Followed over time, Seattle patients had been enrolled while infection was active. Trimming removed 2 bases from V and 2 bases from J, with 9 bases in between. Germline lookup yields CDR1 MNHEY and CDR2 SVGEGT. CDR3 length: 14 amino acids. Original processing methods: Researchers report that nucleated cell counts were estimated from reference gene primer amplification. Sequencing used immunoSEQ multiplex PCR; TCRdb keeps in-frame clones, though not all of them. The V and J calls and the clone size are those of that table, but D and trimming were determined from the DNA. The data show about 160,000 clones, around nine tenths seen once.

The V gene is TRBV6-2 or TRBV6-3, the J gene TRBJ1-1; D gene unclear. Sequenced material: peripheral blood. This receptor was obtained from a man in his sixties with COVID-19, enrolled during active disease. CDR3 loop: CASSYPTGNTEAFF. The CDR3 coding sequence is TGTGCCAGCAGTTACCCGACTGGTAACACTGAAGCTTTCTTT.